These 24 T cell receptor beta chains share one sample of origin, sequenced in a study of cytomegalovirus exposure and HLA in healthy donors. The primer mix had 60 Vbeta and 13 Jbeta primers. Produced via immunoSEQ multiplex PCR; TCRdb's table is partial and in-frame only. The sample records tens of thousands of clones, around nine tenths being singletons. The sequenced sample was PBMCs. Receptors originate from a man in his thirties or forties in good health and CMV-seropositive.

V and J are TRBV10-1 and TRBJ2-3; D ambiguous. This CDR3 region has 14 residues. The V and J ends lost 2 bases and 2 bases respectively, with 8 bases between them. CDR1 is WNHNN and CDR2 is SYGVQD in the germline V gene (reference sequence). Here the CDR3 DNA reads TGCGCCAGCAGTGAGGCGGCCCTCACAGATACGCAGTATTTT. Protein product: CASSEAALTDTQYF.

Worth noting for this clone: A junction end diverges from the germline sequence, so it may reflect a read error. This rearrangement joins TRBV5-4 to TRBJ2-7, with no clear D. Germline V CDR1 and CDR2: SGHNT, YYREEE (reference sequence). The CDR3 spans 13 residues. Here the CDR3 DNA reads TGTGTCAGCAGCTTCGAGGTGGCCTACGAGCAGTACTTC. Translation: CVSSFEVAYEQYF.

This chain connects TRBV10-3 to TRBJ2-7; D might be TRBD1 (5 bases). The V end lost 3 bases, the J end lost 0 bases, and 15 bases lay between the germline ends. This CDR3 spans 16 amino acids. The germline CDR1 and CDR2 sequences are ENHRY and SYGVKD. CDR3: CAISDILTDSSYEQYF. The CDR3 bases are TGTGCCATCAGTGACATTCTGACAGATAGCTCCTACGAGCAGTACTTC.

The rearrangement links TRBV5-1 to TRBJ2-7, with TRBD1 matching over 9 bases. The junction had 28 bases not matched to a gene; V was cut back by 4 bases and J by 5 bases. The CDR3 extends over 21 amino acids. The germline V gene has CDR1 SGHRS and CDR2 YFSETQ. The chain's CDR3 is CASSLGGVGTGWRNPRDEQYF. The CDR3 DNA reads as TGCGCCAGCAGCCTCGGAGGGGTTGGGACAGGGTGGAGGAACCCCCGGGACGAGCAGTACTTC.

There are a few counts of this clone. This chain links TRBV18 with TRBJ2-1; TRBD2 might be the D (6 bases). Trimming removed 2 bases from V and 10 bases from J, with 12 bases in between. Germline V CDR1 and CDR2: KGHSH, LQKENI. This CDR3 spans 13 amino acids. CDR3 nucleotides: TGTGCCAGCTCACCAAACGGGGGTTGGGAGCAGTTCTTC. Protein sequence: CASSPNGGWEQFF.

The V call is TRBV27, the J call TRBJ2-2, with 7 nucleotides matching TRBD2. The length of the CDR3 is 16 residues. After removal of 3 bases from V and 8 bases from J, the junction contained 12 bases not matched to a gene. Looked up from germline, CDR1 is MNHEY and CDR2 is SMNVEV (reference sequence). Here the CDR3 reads CASSFKAGMPRGELFF. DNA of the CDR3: TGTGCCAGCAGTTTCAAAGCGGGGATGCCCAGGGGGGAGCTGTTTTTT.

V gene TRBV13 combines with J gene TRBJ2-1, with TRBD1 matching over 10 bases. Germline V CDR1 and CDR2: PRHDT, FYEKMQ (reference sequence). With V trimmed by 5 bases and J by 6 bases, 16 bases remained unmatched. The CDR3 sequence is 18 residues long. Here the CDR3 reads CASSPGQGYVWGLNEQFF. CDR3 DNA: TGTGCCAGCAGCCCGGGACAGGGGTACGTGTGGGGTCTCAATGAGCAGTTCTTC.

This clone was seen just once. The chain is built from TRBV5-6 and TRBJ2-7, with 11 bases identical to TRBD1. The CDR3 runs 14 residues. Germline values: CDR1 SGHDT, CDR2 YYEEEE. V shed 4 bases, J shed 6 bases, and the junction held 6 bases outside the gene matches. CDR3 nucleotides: TGTGCCAGCAGCCCGCCCGGGACAGGGGGCGAGCAGTACTTC. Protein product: CASSPPGTGGEQYF. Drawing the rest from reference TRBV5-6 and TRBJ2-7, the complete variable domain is DAGVTQSPTHLIKTRGQQVTLRCSPKSGHDTVSWYQQALGQGPQFIFQYYEEEERQRGNFPDRFSGHQFPNYSSELNVNALLLGDSALYLCASSPPGTGGEQYFGPGTRLTVT.

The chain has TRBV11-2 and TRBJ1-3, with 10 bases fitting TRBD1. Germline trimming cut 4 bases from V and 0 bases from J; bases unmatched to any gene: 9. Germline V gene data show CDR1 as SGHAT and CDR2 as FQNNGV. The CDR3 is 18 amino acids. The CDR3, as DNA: TGTGCCAGCAGCTCGGGACAGGGGAACTTCTTCTCTGGAAACACCATATATTTT. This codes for CASSSGQGNFFSGNTIYF.

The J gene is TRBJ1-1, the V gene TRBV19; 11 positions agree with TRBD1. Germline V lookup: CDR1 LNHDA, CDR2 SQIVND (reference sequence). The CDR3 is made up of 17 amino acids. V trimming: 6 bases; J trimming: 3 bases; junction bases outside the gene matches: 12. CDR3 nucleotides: TGTGCCAGTAGGGACAGGGGGCTGAGGGTTTGGGACACTGAAGCTTTCTTT. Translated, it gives CASRDRGLRVWDTEAFF.

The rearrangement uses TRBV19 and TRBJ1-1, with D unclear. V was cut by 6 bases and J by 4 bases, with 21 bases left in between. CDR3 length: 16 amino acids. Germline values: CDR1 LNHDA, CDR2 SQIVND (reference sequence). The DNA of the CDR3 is TGTGCCAGTAGAAACTTTGGACGGTGGGAGAGCACTGAAGCTTTCTTT. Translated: CASRNFGRWESTEAFF.

The CDR3 sequence is CASSLGRQGLGEQYF. The CDR3 DNA sequence: TGCGCCAGCAGCTTGGGGAGACAGGGGTTAGGCGAGCAGTACTTC. The V call is TRBV5-1, the J call TRBJ2-7; 8 positions agree with TRBD1. Germline CDR1 and CDR2: SGHRS and YFSETQ. The CDR3 runs 15 residues. V shed 0 bases and J 6 bases; nucleotides not matched to a gene: 8. Complete variable domain (other parts from reference TRBV5-1 and TRBJ2-7): KAGVTQTPRYLIKTRGQQVTLSCSPISGHRSVSWYQQTPGQGLQFLFEYFSETQRNKGNFPGRFSGRQFSNSRSEMNVSTLELGDSALYLCASSLGRQGLGEQYFGPGTRLTVT.

The CDR3 here is CASTDRATGELFF. The DNA of the CDR3 is TGTGCCAGCACAGACAGGGCCACCGGGGAGCTGTTTTTT. The chain joins TRBV28 to TRBJ2-2, with TRBD1 identical over 7 bases. The CDR3 contains 13 residues. Unmatched junction bases numbered 3, after V lost 7 bases and J lost 4 bases. The germline V gene encodes CDR1 MDHEN and CDR2 SYDVKM. Full variable domain (rest looked up from reference TRBV28 and TRBJ2-2): DVKVTQSSRYLVKRTGEKVFLECVQDMDHENMFWYRQDPGLGLRLIYFSYDVKMKEKGDIPEGYSVSREKKERFSLILESASTNQTSMYLCASTDRATGELFFGEGSRLTVL.

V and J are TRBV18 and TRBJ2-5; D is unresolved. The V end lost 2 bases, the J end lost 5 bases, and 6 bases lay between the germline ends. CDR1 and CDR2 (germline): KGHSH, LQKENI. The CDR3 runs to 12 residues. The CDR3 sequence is CASSPEIETQYF. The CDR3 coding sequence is TGTGCCAGCTCACCAGAGATTGAGACCCAGTACTTC.

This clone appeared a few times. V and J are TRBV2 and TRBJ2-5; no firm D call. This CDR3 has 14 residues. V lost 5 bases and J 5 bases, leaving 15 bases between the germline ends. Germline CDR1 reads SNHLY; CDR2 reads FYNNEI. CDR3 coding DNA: TGTGCCAGCAGTAGAGGTGTAACCGTGGAGACCCAGTACTTC. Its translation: CASSRGVTVETQYF.

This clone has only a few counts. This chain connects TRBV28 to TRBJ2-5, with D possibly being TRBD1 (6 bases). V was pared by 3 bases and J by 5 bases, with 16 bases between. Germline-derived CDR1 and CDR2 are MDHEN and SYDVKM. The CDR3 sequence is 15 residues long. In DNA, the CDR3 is TGTGCCAGCAGTTTGACAGGCCTTGCTTGGGAGACCCAGTACTTC. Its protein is CASSLTGLAWETQYF.

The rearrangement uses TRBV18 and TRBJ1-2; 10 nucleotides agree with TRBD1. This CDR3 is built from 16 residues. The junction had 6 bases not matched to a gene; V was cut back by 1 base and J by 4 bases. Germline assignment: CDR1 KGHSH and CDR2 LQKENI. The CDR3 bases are TGTGCCAGCTCACCACGCTCCGGGACAGGGGCCTATGGCTACACCTTC. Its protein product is CASSPRSGTGAYGYTF.

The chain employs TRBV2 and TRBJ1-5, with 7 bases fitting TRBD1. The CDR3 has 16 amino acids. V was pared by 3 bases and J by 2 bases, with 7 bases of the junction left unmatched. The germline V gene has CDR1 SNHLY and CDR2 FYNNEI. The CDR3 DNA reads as TGTGCCAGCAGTGATTGGCCCGGACAGGGCAATCAGCCCCAGCATTTT. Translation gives CASSDWPGQGNQPQHF.

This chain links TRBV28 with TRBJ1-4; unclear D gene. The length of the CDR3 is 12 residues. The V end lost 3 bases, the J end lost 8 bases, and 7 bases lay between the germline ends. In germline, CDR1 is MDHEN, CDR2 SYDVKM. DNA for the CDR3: TGTGCCAGCAGTTTGTTGCGGGAAAAACTGTTTTTT. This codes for CASSLLREKLFF.

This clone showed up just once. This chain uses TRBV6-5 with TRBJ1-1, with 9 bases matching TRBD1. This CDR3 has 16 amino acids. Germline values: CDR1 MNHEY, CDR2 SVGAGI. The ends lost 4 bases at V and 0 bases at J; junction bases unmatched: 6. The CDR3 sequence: CASSSVGQGLNTEAFF. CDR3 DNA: TGTGCCAGCAGTTCCGTCGGACAGGGGTTGAACACTGAAGCTTTCTTT.

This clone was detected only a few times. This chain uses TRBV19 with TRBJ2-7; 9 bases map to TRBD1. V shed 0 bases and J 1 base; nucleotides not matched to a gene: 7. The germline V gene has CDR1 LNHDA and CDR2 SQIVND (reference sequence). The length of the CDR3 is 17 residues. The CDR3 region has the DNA TGTGCCAGTAGTATAGATAGGGACAGGGAGGGATCCTACGAGCAGTACTTC. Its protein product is CASSIDRDREGSYEQYF.

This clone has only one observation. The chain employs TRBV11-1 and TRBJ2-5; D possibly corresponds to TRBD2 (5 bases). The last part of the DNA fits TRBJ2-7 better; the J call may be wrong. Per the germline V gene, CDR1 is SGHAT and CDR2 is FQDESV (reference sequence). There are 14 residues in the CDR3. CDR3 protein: CASSLGTRVLEQYF. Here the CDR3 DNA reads TGTGCCAGCAGCTTAGGGACGAGGGTCCTCGAGCAGTACTTC.

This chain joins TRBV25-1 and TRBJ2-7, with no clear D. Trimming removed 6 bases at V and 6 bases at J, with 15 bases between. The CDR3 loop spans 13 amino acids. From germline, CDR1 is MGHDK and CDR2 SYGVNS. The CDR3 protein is CASRQTDLGEQYF. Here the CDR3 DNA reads TGTGCCAGCAGGCAGACCGACTTGGGCGAGCAGTACTTC.

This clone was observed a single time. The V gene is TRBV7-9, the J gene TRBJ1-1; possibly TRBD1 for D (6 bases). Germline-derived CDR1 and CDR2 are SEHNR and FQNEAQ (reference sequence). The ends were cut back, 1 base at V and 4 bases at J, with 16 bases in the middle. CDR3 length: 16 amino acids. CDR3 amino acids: CASSLVPSRGTTEAFF. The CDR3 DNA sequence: TGTGCCAGCAGCTTAGTACCCTCCAGGGGCACCACTGAAGCTTTCTTT.